The 5 T cell receptor beta chains given below trace back to one sample, sequenced in a study of T-cell reconstitution after alpha-beta-depleted transplantation in children (dated by TCRdb to 2015 to 2016). In the paper's terms, the treatment or condition label means: allogeneic hematopoietic cell transplantation with graft depleted of TCRalphabeta T cells and CD19 B cells. Libraries were constructed by PCR. Sequencing relied on an Illumina HiSeq 2500. To normalize quantification of the TCRbeta repertoire, the TCR libraries were built with molecular barcoding that relied on unique molecular identifiers. TCRdb reran the public reads through fastp at Q25 and MiXCR, keeping productive beta chains. Entries that share a CDR3 protein sequence are merged under the most common genes and DNA. The sample profile shows roughly 670,000 distinct CDR3 sequences; over 10% of them were found once. Of the sample, 0.79% is held by the ten largest clones.

The sample in question was PBMCs, obtained before TCRalphabeta/CD19-depleted stem cell transplant. The receptors were gathered from a girl aged 2-9 years with congenital amegakaryocytic thrombocytopenia, due to receive a stem cell transplant.

This clonotype was seen at least ten times. CDR3 coding DNA: TGTGCCAGCAGCTCAACGGGTTTCTACAATGAGCAGTTCTTC. This gives the protein CASSSTGFYNEQFF. This rearrangement joins TRBV7-2 to TRBJ2-1; D unresolved. Trimming removed 4 bases from V and 3 bases from J, with 10 bases in between. The CDR3 is 14 residues long. Per the germline V gene, CDR1 is SGHTA and CDR2 is FQGNSA. The variable domain in full, completed from reference TRBV7-2 and TRBJ2-1, reads GAGVSQSPSNKVTEKGKDVELRCDPISGHTALYWYRQSLGQGLEFLIYFQGNSAPDKSGLPSDRFSAERTGGSVSTLTIQRTQQEDSAVYLCASSSTGFYNEQFFGPGTRLTVL.

The chain uses TRBV7-9 and TRBJ2-7; TRBD1 matches 7 bases. Germline-derived CDR1 and CDR2 are SEHNR and FQNEAQ (reference sequence). After removal of 1 base from V and 2 bases from J, the junction contained 5 bases not matched to a gene. The CDR3 totals 15 residues. In nucleotides, the CDR3 is TGTGCCAGCAGCTTAGACGGACAGGCTACCTACGAGCAGTACTTC. Residues: CASSLDGQATYEQYF. The full variable domain, in which reference TRBV7-9 and TRBJ2-7 provide the parts outside the CDR3, is DTGVSQNPRHKITKRGQNVTFRCDPISEHNRLYWYRQTLGQGPEFLTYFQNEAQLEKSRLLSDRFSAERPKGSFSTLEIQRTEQGDSAMYLCASSLDGQATYEQYFGPGTRLTVT.

The chain employs TRBV4-1 and TRBJ2-1; 7 nucleotides match TRBD2. After removal of 4 bases from V and 8 bases from J, the junction contained 11 bases not matched to a gene. The V gene's germline CDR1 is MGHRA and CDR2 YSYEKL. The CDR3 is 15 amino acids. The CDR3 DNA sequence: TGCGCCAGCAGCCCCTGGACTAGTCTAAGCGATGAGCAGTTCTTC. Encoded protein: CASSPWTSLSDEQFF.

This clonotype was found many times. The J gene is TRBJ1-6, the V gene TRBV7-9; perhaps TRBD1 as D (5 bases). This CDR3 contains 14 residues. The germline V gene encodes CDR1 SEHNR and CDR2 FQNEAQ (reference sequence). V lost 5 bases, J lost 8 bases, and 13 bases lay in between. CDR3: CASSAGRVDSPLHF. The CDR3 coding sequence is TGTGCCAGCAGCGCCGGCAGGGTGGATTCACCCCTCCACTTT.

This clonotype was counted only a few times. The chain has TRBV3-1 and TRBJ1-1; perhaps TRBD1 as D (5 bases). The length of the CDR3 is 14 residues. Trimming left V 1 base short and J 7 bases short, with 13 bases between. The germline CDR1 and CDR2 sequences are LGHDT and YNNKEL (reference sequence). The DNA of the CDR3 is TGTGCCAGCAGCCAAGTATCCCAGGGTGGTGAAGCTTTCTTT. This gives the protein CASSQVSQGGEAFF. The entire variable domain, with the rest obtained from reference TRBV3-1 and TRBJ1-1, is as follows: DTAVSQTPKYLVTQMGNDKSIKCEQNLGHDTMYWYKQDSKKFLKIMFSYNNKELIINETVPNRFSPKSPDKAHLNLHINSLELGDSAVYFCASSQVSQGGEAFFGQGTRLTVV.